These T cell receptor beta chains were read from a single sample in a study of CD8 T cells in ankylosing spondylitis. MiXCR, run by TCRdb on the 5' RACE reads, gives a single entry per CDR3 protein. The table shows around 210,000 distinct CDR3 sequences, with 7.5% to 9.5% occurring only once. The material sequenced was blood, either unsorted or a sorted T cell fraction (not recorded which). The source of these receptors is a female donor with ankylosing spondylitis or in good health (not recorded which). CDR3s include the opening cysteine and the closing phenylalanine or tryptophan. Fields, in order: D gene, J gene, clone size, V gene, CDR3 protein, CDR3 DNA. D genes are given only for firm matches. Only some rows state a clone size, as once, few, many or a class for expanded clones.

d_gene: -; j_gene: TRBJ1-2; abundance: many; v_gene: TRBV29-1; CDR3aa: CSVESGRDRGYTF; CDR3nt: TGCAGCGTTGAATCCGGCAGGGATAGGGGCTACACCTTC
d_gene: TRBD2; j_gene: TRBJ2-1; abundance: many; v_gene: TRBV9; CDR3aa: CASSVAFGGMRGGNEQFF; CDR3nt: TGTGCCAGCAGCGTAGCCTTCGGGGGTATGCGGGGGGGCAATGAGCAGTTCTTC
d_gene: -; j_gene: TRBJ1-1; abundance: -; v_gene: TRBV6-2/TRBV6-3; CDR3aa: CASSYSRDTYKALTEAFF; CDR3nt: TGTGCCAGCAGTTACTCGAGAGACACCTATAAGGCCTTGACTGAAGCTTTCTTT
d_gene: TRBD2; j_gene: TRBJ2-2; abundance: many; v_gene: TRBV7-2; CDR3aa: CASSFWGLAGGRGELFF; CDR3nt: TGTGCCAGCAGCTTCTGGGGACTAGCGGGAGGTCGCGGGGAGCTGTTTTTT
d_gene: -; j_gene: TRBJ2-2; abundance: many; v_gene: TRBV5-1; CDR3aa: CASSRNRASNTGELFF; CDR3nt: TGCGCCAGCAGCAGAAACAGGGCTTCGAACACCGGGGAGCTGTTTTTT
d_gene: TRBD2; j_gene: TRBJ2-1; abundance: -; v_gene: TRBV10-3; CDR3aa: CAISRLAGSHEQFF; CDR3nt: TGTGCCATCAGCCGACTAGCGGGATCCCATGAGCAGTTCTTC
d_gene: -; j_gene: TRBJ1-1; abundance: few; v_gene: TRBV7-3; CDR3aa: CASSPEAGNTEAFF; CDR3nt: TGTGCCAGCAGCCCGGAGGCAGGGAACACTGAAGCTTTCTTT
d_gene: -; j_gene: TRBJ2-2; abundance: many; v_gene: TRBV20-1; CDR3aa: CSAEVGGGELFF; CDR3nt: TGCAGTGCTGAGGTGGGGGGCGGGGAGCTGTTTTTT
d_gene: TRBD1; j_gene: TRBJ2-1; abundance: many; v_gene: TRBV11-2; CDR3aa: CASSSNTGASYNEQFF; CDR3nt: TGTGCCAGCAGCTCTAACACAGGGGCGTCCTACAATGAGCAGTTCTTC
d_gene: TRBD1; j_gene: TRBJ2-3; abundance: few; v_gene: TRBV4-1; CDR3aa: CASSSPGTGGTDTQYF; CDR3nt: TGCGCCAGCAGTTCCCCGGGGACAGGGGGCACAGATACGCAGTATTTT
d_gene: TRBD2; j_gene: TRBJ2-7; abundance: many; v_gene: TRBV24-1; CDR3aa: CATMGTSAGEQYF; CDR3nt: TGTGCCACCATGGGGACTAGCGCTGGGGAGCAGTACTTC
d_gene: TRBD1; j_gene: TRBJ1-2; abundance: few; v_gene: TRBV10-3; CDR3aa: CAISEPGQGENGYTF; CDR3nt: TGTGCCATCAGTGAGCCGGGACAGGGAGAAAATGGCTACACCTTC
d_gene: -; j_gene: TRBJ2-1; abundance: many; v_gene: TRBV7-7; CDR3aa: CASSLGRSGHEQFF; CDR3nt: TGTGCCAGCAGCCTTGGGAGGTCGGGACATGAGCAGTTCTTC